The 30 T cell receptor beta chains presented below share a single source sample, sequenced in a study of CD8+ T cells in alopecia areata. Treatment in this sample: oral pan-JAK inhibitor, 5-10 mg twice daily. cDNA serving as the sequencing template came from extracted, reverse transcribed RNA. The table came from immunoSEQ multiplex PCR; TCRdb's copy has only in-frame clones and leaves some out. This sample has hundreds of thousands of clones, with more than 60% found just once. Material: CD4+ T cells sorted from blood, obtained at week 44, from a patient treated with tofacitinib. These receptors came from a human donor with alopecia areata.

This chain connects TRBV29-1 to TRBJ1-1, with unresolved D. Trimming stripped 7 bases from V and 4 bases from J, with 10 bases between. Germline CDR1 SQVTM, CDR2 ANQGSEA. The CDR3 has 11 residues. The DNA of the CDR3 is TGCAGCGGACTCAGGTTCACTGAAGCTTTCTTT. Its protein is CSGLRFTEAFF. The full variable domain, rest sourced from reference TRBV29-1 and TRBJ1-1, is SAVISQKPSRDICQRGTSLTIQCQVDSQVTMMFWYRQQPGQSLTLIATANQGSEATYESGFVIDKFPISRPNLTFSTLTVSNMSPEDSSIYLCSGLRFTEAFFGQGTRLTVV.

In its sample, this clone was seen many times. V is TRBV5-1 and J is TRBJ2-7; the D gene is possibly TRBD2 (5 bases). The CDR3 totals 12 residues. V was cut by 4 bases and J by 9 bases, with 14 bases left in between. Germline CDR1 reads SGHRS; CDR2 reads YFSETQ. In DNA, the CDR3 is TGCGCCAGCAGCCAGGAGGAGTCTGTGCAGTACTTC. Translating it yields CASSQEESVQYF.

The chain uses TRBV7-2 and TRBJ1-2, with D tentatively TRBD1 (5 bases). CDR1 is SGHTA, CDR2 FQGNSA, per germline. Between the trimmed V and J ends, which lost 4 bases and 1 base, there was a span of 16 bases. The CDR3 contains 16 residues. CDR3 nucleotide sequence: TGTGCCAGCAGCTCGATAAACCCACAGGTTAACTATGGCTACACCTTC. The encoded protein is CASSSINPQVNYGYTF.

The genes are TRBV30 and TRBJ1-4, with D hard to call. The CDR3 is made up of 13 amino acids. With 4 bases removed from V and 3 bases from J, the gap between germline ends came to 9 bases. Germline values: CDR1 GTSNPN, CDR2 SVGIG (reference sequence). The CDR3 nucleotides read TGTGCCTGGACCGGACGTTCTAATGAAAAACTGTTTTTT. As protein: CAWTGRSNEKLFF.

The chain links TRBV10-3 to TRBJ1-4, with 7 bases that match TRBD1. The V segment lost 3 bases and the J segment 6 bases; nucleotides outside the gene matches: 4. Germline assignment: CDR1 ENHRY and CDR2 SYGVKD. The CDR3 loop spans 14 amino acids. The CDR3 reads CAISEDRAYEKLFF. CDR3 bases: TGTGCCATCAGTGAAGACAGGGCTTATGAAAAACTGTTTTTT.

The V gene is TRBV2, the J gene TRBJ1-1; D remains unclear. The CDR3 is 14 residues long. The ends were cut back, 3 bases at V and 2 bases at J, with 10 bases in the middle. Germline loops: CDR1 SNHLY, CDR2 FYNNEI. In DNA form, the CDR3 reads TGTGCCAGCAGTGACAGCTACGATAACACTGAAGCTTTCTTT. Translation gives CASSDSYDNTEAFF.

The chain is built from TRBV14 and TRBJ1-2; 9 nucleotides align to TRBD1. This CDR3 region has 15 residues. V dropped 4 bases and J dropped 5; count of bases not matched to a gene: 8. Germline V lookup: CDR1 SGHDN, CDR2 FVKESK. Here the CDR3 DNA reads TGTGCCAGCAGCCGGAGGGACAGGGCTACGTATGGCTACACCTTC. As protein: CASSRRDRATYGYTF.

The V and J genes are TRBV29-1 and TRBJ2-1; 8 nucleotides match TRBD1. With 5 bases clipped from V and 5 bases from J, the junction kept 5 bases outside the gene matches. This CDR3 contains 13 residues. Germline lookup yields CDR1 SQVTM and CDR2 ANQGSEA. The CDR3 nucleotides read TGCAGCGTTTCTGGACAGGGCCACAATGAGCAGTTCTTC. As protein: CSVSGQGHNEQFF.

V gene TRBV30 combines with J gene TRBJ2-3, with 9 positions matching TRBD2. Unmatched junction bases numbered 6, after V lost 0 bases and J lost 2 bases. CDR1 GTSNPN and CDR2 SVGIG come from the germline V gene (reference sequence). The CDR3 is 16 residues long. The CDR3 region is CAWSVGPSGNTDTQYF. CDR3 in DNA: TGTGCCTGGAGTGTAGGGCCTAGCGGGAACACAGATACGCAGTATTTT.

The chain couples TRBV2 to TRBJ2-4, with 12 bases identical to TRBD2. Per germline, CDR1 SNHLY and CDR2 FYNNEI. Trimming took 6 bases from V and 9 from J; bases not matched to a gene: 0. The CDR3 loop spans 12 amino acids. Here the CDR3 DNA reads TGTGCCAGCAGGGGACTAGCGGGCATTCAGTACTTC. It codes for CASRGLAGIQYF.

This chain links TRBV6-1 with TRBJ1-2, with D possibly being TRBD1 (6 bases). From germline, CDR1 is MNHNS and CDR2 SASEGT. V dropped 6 bases and J dropped 2 bases, with 10 bases sitting between them. The CDR3 length is 13 residues. The CDR3 coding sequence is TGTGCCAGCAGCGTGGACAGAAACTATGGCTACACCTTC. It specifies CASSVDRNYGYTF.

This chain connects TRBV5-1 to TRBJ2-7, with D maybe TRBD1 (6 bases). Germline loops: CDR1 SGHRS, CDR2 YFSETQ. This CDR3 has 15 residues. The germline V and J ends were trimmed by 0 bases and 5 bases, with 15 bases remaining between them. The CDR3 protein is CASSLAGTSRDEQYF. The CDR3 nucleotides read TGCGCCAGCAGCTTGGCCGGGACAAGTCGGGACGAGCAGTACTTC.

The V and J genes are TRBV7-2 and TRBJ2-3; 8 positions agree with TRBD1. Germline CDR1 is SGHTA and CDR2 is FQGNSA. This CDR3 is built from 15 residues. Germline trimming cut 5 bases from V and 6 bases from J; bases unmatched to any gene: 10. The DNA of the CDR3 is TGTGCCAGCAGCCTAGAAGGACAGGGTTTCGATACGCAGTATTTT. It translates to CASSLEGQGFDTQYF.

This chain joins TRBV5-1 and TRBJ2-2; 7 bases line up with TRBD1. This CDR3 is 15 amino acids long. The germline CDR1 and CDR2 sequences are SGHRS and YFSETQ. V lost 4 bases, J lost 6 bases, and 9 bases stayed unmatched. The CDR3 here is CASSKVTGDAGELFF. The DNA for the CDR3 is TGCGCCAGCAGCAAGGTTACAGGGGACGCCGGGGAGCTGTTTTTT.

This clone was counted a few times. The chain employs TRBV4-3 and TRBJ1-4, with 7 bases fitting TRBD1. The V segment lost 2 bases and the J segment 6 bases; nucleotides outside the gene matches: 12. Germline CDR1 is LGHNA and CDR2 is YSLEER. The CDR3 has 17 residues. The CDR3 DNA sequence: TGCGCCAGCAGCCAAAATAGTAAGGCCGGGACAGATGAAAAACTGTTTTTT. This sequence encodes CASSQNSKAGTDEKLFF.

Here the CDR3 reads CSVAGDRGYEQYF. The CDR3 bases are TGCAGCGTTGCAGGGGACAGGGGCTACGAGCAGTACTTC. The V and J genes are TRBV29-1 and TRBJ2-7; TRBD1 aligns across 10 bases. V shed 4 bases, J shed 3 bases, and the junction held 3 bases outside the gene matches. CDR1 and CDR2 from the germline V gene are SQVTM and ANQGSEA. This CDR3 is built from 13 residues.

This clone was seen a handful of times. The rearrangement links TRBV29-1 to TRBJ2-3; D is unresolved. Germline V gives CDR1 SQVTM, CDR2 ANQGSEA. Trimming removed 7 bases from V and 3 bases from J, with 8 bases in between. This CDR3 is 11 amino acids long. The CDR3 loop is CSAARTDTQYF. CDR3 bases: TGCAGCGCCGCCCGGACAGATACGCAGTATTTT.

The chain is built from TRBV29-1 and TRBJ2-7, with D perhaps TRBD1 (6 bases). Trimming left V 6 bases short and J 7 bases short, with 22 bases between. CDR1 SQVTM and CDR2 ANQGSEA come from the germline V gene. The CDR3 spans 14 residues. The CDR3 nucleotides are TGCAGCGTCGCCCGGACAGCCTCCAGTGGGGAGCAGTACTTC. This codes for CSVARTASSGEQYF.

V and J are TRBV19 and TRBJ2-3; D uncertain. Germline values: CDR1 LNHDA, CDR2 SQIVND (reference sequence). CDR3 size: 15 residues. V was pared by 2 bases and J by 2 bases, with 11 bases between. The CDR3, as DNA: TGTGCCAGTAGTATAAACCAGGTATTCACAGATACGCAGTATTTT. Amino acids: CASSINQVFTDTQYF.

V gene TRBV10-1 combines with J gene TRBJ1-5; TRBD1 agrees at 9 bases. CDR1 WNHNN and CDR2 SYGVQD come from the germline V gene (reference sequence). Trimming at V came to 4 bases and at J to 7 bases, leaving 2 bases not matched to a gene. The CDR3 is 13 amino acids. CDR3: CASSAGTGQPQHF. CDR3 nucleotide sequence: TGCGCCAGCAGTGCCGGGACAGGGCAGCCCCAGCATTTT.

CDR3 region: CASSMRAYNEQFF. The CDR3 nucleotides are TGTGCCAGCAGCATGCGCGCGTACAATGAGCAGTTCTTC. The V and J genes are TRBV13 and TRBJ2-1; D not certain. The CDR3 has 13 amino acids. The germline gives CDR1 PRHDT, CDR2 FYEKMQ (reference sequence). V gave up 5 bases and J gave up 4 bases, with 9 bases separating them.

This clone was picked up a small number of times. The chain is built from TRBV29-1 and TRBJ1-4, with D perhaps matching TRBD1 (6 bases). The CDR3 length is 12 residues. Trimming took off 7 bases at V and 8 bases at J, with 14 bases between the two ends. The germline V gene encodes CDR1 SQVTM and CDR2 ANQGSEA. Written as DNA, the CDR3 is TGCAGCGCAGGGCCGGGACACGAAAAACTGTTTTTT. Translated: CSAGPGHEKLFF.

On this clone: The junction departs from the called germline gene at one end, perhaps through a read error. The V call is TRBV2, the J call TRBJ1-1, with no clear D. In germline, CDR1 is SNHLY, CDR2 FYNNEI. The CDR3 has 12 residues. CDR3 nucleotide sequence: TGTGCCAGCAGGGAAGGCATCACTGAAGCTTTCTTT. Translation: CASREGITEAFF.

V gene TRBV2 combines with J gene TRBJ2-1, with a weak D call TRBD1 (6 bases). The CDR3 is 14 amino acids. CDR1 and CDR2 (germline): SNHLY, FYNNEI. The ends were cut back, 2 bases at V and 7 bases at J, with 12 bases in the middle. CDR3 nucleotides: TGTGCCAGCAGTGAACCTGAAGGGGGTAATGAGCAGTTCTTC. Its protein is CASSEPEGGNEQFF.

The chain uses TRBV11-2 and TRBJ2-4, with D tentatively TRBD1 (5 bases). The CDR3 spans 14 residues. Germline CDR1 and CDR2: SGHAT and FQNNGV. Trimming left V 2 bases short and J 5 bases short, with 10 bases between. The CDR3 DNA reads TGTGCCAGCAGCTTAAGACAGTCACAAAACATTCAGTACTTC. Translated: CASSLRQSQNIQYF.

This clone showed up just a few times. The chain recombines TRBV9 with TRBJ1-6, with 9 bases fitting TRBD1. CDR1 is SGDLS, CDR2 YYNGEE, per germline. This CDR3 comprises 16 residues. J gave up 9 bases and V 2 bases, and 9 bases lay outside the gene matches. CDR3 sequence (DNA): TGTGCCAGCAGCGTCTCCACAGGGGGCATGCGTTCACCCCTCCACTTT. Amino acids: CASSVSTGGMRSPLHF.

The chain carries TRBV5-1 and TRBJ2-6, with D tentatively TRBD2 (5 bases). Germline V gene data show CDR1 as SGHRS and CDR2 as YFSETQ. This CDR3 contains 18 residues. V lost 0 bases and J lost 0, with 13 bases in between. CDR3 coding DNA: TGCGCCAGCAGCTTGGCCCCCACTAGGAACTCTGGGGCCAACGTCCTGACTTTC. Translation gives CASSLAPTRNSGANVLTF.

This clone was seen only a few times. At the DNA level, this CDR3 is encoded by other sequences in the same sample as well. The chain has TRBV7-2 and TRBJ2-7; D not resolved. Germline V gene data show CDR1 as SGHTA and CDR2 as FQGNSA. The CDR3 length is 11 residues. The V gene lost 3 bases and the J gene lost 1 base, with 1 base spanning the gap. The CDR3 here is CASSFSYEQYF. The CDR3 nucleotides are TGTGCCAGCAGCTTTTCCTACGAGCAGTACTTC.

This chain uses TRBV7-8 with TRBJ2-3, with D perhaps TRBD2 (6 bases). V was clipped by 3 bases and J by 5 bases, with 15 bases between them. This CDR3 is built from 15 residues. CDR1 is SGHVS, CDR2 FQNEAQ, per germline. CDR3 amino acids: CASSFWGVEVDTQYF. CDR3 in DNA: TGTGCCAGCAGCTTCTGGGGGGTCGAGGTAGATACGCAGTATTTT.

Remarks on this clone: The junction does not match germline at one end; this may be a read error. The chain employs TRBV29-1 and TRBJ1-2; D remains ambiguous. Germline V lookup: CDR1 SQVTM, CDR2 ANQGSEA. The CDR3 spans 8 residues. This CDR3 is CSVEVWNF. In DNA form, the CDR3 reads TGCAGCGTTGAAGTTTGGAACTTC.